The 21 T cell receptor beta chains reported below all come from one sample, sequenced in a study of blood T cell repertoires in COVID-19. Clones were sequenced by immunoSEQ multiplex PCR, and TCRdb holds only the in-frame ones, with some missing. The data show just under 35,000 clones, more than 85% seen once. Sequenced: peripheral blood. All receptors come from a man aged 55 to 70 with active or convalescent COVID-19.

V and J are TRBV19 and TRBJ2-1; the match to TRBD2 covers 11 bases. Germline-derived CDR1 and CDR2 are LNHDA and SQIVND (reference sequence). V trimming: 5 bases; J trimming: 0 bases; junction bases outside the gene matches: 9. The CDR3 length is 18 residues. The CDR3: CASSASSGRPVSYNEQFF. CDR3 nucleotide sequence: TGTGCCAGTAGTGCGTCTAGCGGGAGGCCCGTCTCCTACAATGAGCAGTTCTTC.

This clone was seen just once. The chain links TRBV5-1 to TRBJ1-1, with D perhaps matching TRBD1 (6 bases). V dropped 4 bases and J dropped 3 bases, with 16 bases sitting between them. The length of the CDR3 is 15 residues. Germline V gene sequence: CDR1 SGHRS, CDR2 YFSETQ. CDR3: CASSRLRGSYTEAFF. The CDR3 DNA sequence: TGCGCCAGCAGCCGTTTAAGGGGGTCGTACACTGAAGCTTTCTTT.

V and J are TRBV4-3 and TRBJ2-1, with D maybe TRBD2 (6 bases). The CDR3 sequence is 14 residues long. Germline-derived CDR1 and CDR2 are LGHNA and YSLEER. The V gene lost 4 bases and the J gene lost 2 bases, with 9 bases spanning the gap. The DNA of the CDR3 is TGCGCCAGCAGCCGGGGACTGACCTACAATGAGCAGTTCTTC. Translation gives CASSRGLTYNEQFF.

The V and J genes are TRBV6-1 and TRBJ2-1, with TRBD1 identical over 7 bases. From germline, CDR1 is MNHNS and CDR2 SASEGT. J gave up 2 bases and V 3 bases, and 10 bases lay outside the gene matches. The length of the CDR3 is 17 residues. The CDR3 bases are TGTGCCAGCAGTGACAGGGGGATCAATGAGGCCTACAATGAGCAGTTCTTC. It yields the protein CASSDRGINEAYNEQFF.

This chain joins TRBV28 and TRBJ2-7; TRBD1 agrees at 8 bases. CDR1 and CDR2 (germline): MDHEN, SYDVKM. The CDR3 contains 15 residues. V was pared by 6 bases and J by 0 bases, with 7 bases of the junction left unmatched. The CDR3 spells CASRRGQGGSYEQYF. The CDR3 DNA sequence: TGTGCCAGCAGGCGAGGACAGGGTGGCTCCTACGAGCAGTACTTC.

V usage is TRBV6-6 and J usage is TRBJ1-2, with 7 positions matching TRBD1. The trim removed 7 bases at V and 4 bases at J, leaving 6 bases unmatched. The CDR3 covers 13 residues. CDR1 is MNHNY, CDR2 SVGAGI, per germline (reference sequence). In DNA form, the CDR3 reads TGTGCCAGCACAGGGGGATGGAGCTATGGCTACACCTTC. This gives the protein CASTGGWSYGYTF.

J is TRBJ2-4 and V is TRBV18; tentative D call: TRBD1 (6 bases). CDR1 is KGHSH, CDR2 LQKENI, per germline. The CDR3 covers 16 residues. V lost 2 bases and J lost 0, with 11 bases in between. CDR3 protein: CASSPTGQLAKNIQYF. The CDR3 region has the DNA TGTGCCAGCTCACCAACGGGACAACTAGCCAAAAACATTCAGTACTTC.

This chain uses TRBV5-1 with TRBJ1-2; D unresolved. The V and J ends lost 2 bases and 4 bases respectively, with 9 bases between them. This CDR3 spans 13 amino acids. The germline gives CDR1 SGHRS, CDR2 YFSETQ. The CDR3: CASSFGRIYGYTF. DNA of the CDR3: TGCGCCAGCAGCTTTGGCAGGATCTATGGCTACACCTTC.

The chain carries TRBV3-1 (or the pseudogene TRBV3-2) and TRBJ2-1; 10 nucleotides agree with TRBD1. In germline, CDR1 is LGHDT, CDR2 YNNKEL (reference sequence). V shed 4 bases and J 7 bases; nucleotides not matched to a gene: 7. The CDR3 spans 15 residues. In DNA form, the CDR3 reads TGTGCCAGCAGCCGGGACAGGGGATTAGCGAATGAGCAGTTCTTC. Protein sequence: CASSRDRGLANEQFF.

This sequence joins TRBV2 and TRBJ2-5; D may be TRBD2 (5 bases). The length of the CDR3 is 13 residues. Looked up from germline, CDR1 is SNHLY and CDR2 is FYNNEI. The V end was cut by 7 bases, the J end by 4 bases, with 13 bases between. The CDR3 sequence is CASIAPVGETQYF. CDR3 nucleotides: TGTGCCAGCATAGCGCCTGTAGGAGAGACCCAGTACTTC.

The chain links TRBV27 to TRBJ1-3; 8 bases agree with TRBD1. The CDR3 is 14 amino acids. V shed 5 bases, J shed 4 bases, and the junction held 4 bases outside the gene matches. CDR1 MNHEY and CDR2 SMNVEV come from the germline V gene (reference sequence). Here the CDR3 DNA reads TGTGCCAGCAGTCGGACAGGGCAAGGAAACACCATATATTTT. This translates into CASSRTGQGNTIYF.

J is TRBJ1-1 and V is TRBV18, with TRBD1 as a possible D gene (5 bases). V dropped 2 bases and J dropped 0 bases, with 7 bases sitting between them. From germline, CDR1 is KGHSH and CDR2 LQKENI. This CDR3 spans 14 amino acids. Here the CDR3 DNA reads TGTGCCAGCTCACCAGACAGATTGAACACTGAAGCTTTCTTT. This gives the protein CASSPDRLNTEAFF.

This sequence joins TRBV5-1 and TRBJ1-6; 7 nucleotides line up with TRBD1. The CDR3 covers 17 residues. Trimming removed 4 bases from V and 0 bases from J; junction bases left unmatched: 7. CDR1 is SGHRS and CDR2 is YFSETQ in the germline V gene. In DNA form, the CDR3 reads TGCGCCAGCAGCGCCGGGACAGCAGACTCCTATAATTCACCCCTCCACTTT. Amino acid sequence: CASSAGTADSYNSPLHF.

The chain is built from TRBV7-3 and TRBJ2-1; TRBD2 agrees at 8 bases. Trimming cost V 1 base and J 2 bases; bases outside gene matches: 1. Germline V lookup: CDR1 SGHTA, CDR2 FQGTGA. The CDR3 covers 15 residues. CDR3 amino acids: CASSLISGAYNEQFF. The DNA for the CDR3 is TGTGCCAGCAGCTTAATTAGCGGGGCCTACAATGAGCAGTTCTTC.

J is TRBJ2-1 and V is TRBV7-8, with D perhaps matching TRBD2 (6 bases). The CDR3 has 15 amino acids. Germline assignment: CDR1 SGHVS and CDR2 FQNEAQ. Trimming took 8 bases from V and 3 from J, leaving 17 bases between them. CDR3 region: CASATRQGGYNEQFF. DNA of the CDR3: TGTGCCAGCGCTACGCGGCAGGGAGGCTACAATGAGCAGTTCTTC.

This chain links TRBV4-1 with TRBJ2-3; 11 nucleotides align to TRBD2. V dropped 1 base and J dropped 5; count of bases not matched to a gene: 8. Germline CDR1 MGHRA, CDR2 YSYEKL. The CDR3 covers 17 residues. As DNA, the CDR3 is TGCGCCAGCAGCCAAGTGATTAGCGGGGGGGCCTTAGATACGCAGTATTTT. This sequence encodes CASSQVISGGALDTQYF.

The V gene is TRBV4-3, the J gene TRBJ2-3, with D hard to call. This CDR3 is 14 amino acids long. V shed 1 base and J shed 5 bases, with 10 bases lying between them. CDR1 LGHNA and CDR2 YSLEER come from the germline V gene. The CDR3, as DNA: TGCGCCAGCAGCCAAGGTTGGGCCCTAGATACGCAGTATTTT. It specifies CASSQGWALDTQYF.

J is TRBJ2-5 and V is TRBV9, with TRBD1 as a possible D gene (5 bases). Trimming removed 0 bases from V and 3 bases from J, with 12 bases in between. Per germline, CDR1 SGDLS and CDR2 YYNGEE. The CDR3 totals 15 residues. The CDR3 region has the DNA TGTGCCAGCAGCGTAGTATACGGCAGGGAAGAGACCCAGTACTTC. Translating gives CASSVVYGREETQYF. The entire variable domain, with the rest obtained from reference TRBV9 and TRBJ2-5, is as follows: DSGVTQTPKHLITATGQRVTLRCSPRSGDLSVYWYQQSLDQGLQFLIQYYNGEERAKGNILERFSAQQFPDLHSELNLSSLELGDSALYFCASSVVYGREETQYFGPGTRLLVL.

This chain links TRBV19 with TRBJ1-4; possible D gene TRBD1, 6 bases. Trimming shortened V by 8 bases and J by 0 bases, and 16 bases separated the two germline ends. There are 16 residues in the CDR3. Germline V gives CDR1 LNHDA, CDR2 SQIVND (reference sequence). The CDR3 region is CASHRSRTATNEKLFF. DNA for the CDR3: TGTGCCAGTCACCGCTCGCGGACAGCAACTAATGAAAAACTGTTTTTT.

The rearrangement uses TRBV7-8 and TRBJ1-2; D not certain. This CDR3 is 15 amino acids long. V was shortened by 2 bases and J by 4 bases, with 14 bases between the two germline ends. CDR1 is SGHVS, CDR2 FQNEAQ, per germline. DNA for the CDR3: TGTGCCAGCAGCTTATCCTCGAGTTCGAGCTATGGCTACACCTTC. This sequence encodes CASSLSSSSSYGYTF.

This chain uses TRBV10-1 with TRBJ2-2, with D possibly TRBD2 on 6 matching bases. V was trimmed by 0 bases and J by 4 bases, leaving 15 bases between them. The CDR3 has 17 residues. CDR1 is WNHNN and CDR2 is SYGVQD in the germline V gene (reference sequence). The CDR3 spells CASSESGRRRGTGELFF. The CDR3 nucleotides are TGCGCCAGCAGTGAGTCTGGGAGGCGCCGAGGCACCGGGGAGCTGTTTTTT.